This TCR beta chain was captured by sequencing in a study of blood T cell repertoires in COVID-19. Study overall: The samples span acute and convalescent COVID-19 from the United States, Italy and Spain. The analysed material was cDNA or gDNA that came from T cells, B-cell-depleted T cells, or PBMCs.

In the original processing: Estimated nucleated cell counts came from reference gene primer amplification. Method: immunoSEQ multiplex PCR; TCRdb's copy keeps in-frame clones and lacks some. V, J and clone size are those of that table, while D and trimming were read from the DNA. Of 150,000 to 200,000 clones listed, nearly 90% were seen once; the top ten hold 20% to 25%. This CDR3 has 11 amino acids. Trimming shortened V by 11 bases and J by 7 bases, and 14 bases separated the two germline ends. CDR1 is ENHRY and CDR2 is SYGVKD in the germline V gene. The rearrangement links TRBV10-3 to TRBJ1-2, with a weak D call TRBD1 (6 bases). This clonotype originated in a man aged 55-75 years with active or convalescent COVID-19. Material: peripheral blood. The DNA of the CDR3 is TGTGCCCTTAAAAGACAGGTTGGCTACACCTTC. Its protein is CALKRQVGYTF.